A single sample gave rise to the 22 T cell receptor beta chains below, sequenced in a study of cytotoxic CD8 clonotypes in ibrutinib-treated CLL. TCRdb's copy holds only in-frame clones and misses some; the assay was immunoSEQ multiplex PCR. The sample contains more than 110,000 clones, around 81% of which appear only once. Here the sequenced sample was PBMCs, taken after 36 months of ibrutinib treatment. The receptors originated from a human donor with chronic lymphocytic leukemia.

The rearrangement joins TRBV11-2 to TRBJ2-7, with 14 bases aligning to TRBD2. The CDR3 is made up of 19 amino acids. The V gene's germline CDR1 is SGHAT and CDR2 FQNNGV. V shed 4 bases, J shed 3 bases, and the junction held 14 bases outside the gene matches. The CDR3 DNA is TGTGCCAGCAGCTCAGGACCGGGACTAGCGGGGGTGAGGGACTACGAGCAGTACTTC. Translated: CASSSGPGLAGVRDYEQYF.

The sample holds one count of this clone. This chain connects TRBV11-3 to TRBJ2-1; 10 nucleotides line up with TRBD2. Germline CDR1 and CDR2: SGHNT and YENEEA. Trimming removed 1 base from V and 8 bases from J; junction bases left unmatched: 5. This CDR3 has 15 amino acids. CDR3 bases: TGTGCCAGCAGCTTAGCCGCTAGCGGGAGCTATGAGCAGTTCTTC. Amino acid sequence: CASSLAASGSYEQFF.

V gene TRBV7-9 combines with J gene TRBJ1-6, with a tentative D call TRBD1 (6 bases). V shed 1 base and J shed 6 bases, with 7 bases lying between them. The CDR3 is 14 amino acids. Germline V lookup: CDR1 SEHNR, CDR2 FQNEAQ (reference sequence). CDR3 protein: CASSLVQGNSPLHF. The CDR3, as DNA: TGTGCCAGCAGCTTAGTACAGGGTAATTCACCCCTCCACTTT.

The rearrangement uses TRBV6-5 and TRBJ1-1; TRBD1 aligns across 7 bases. The CDR3 has 15 residues. With V trimmed by 2 bases and J by 4 bases, 7 bases remained unmatched. The germline gives CDR1 MNHEY, CDR2 SVGAGI. The DNA for the CDR3 is TGTGCCAGCAGTTACGTTTCTCAGGGGGTCACTGAAGCTTTCTTT. It is translated as CASSYVSQGVTEAFF.

The chain links TRBV6-1 to TRBJ1-5, with a possible D match to TRBD1 (6 bases). CDR1 MNHNS and CDR2 SASEGT come from the germline V gene. The ends were cut back, 2 bases at V and 7 bases at J, with 6 bases in the middle. The CDR3 contains 12 residues. The CDR3 sequence is CASSERGQPQHF. The CDR3 DNA sequence: TGTGCCAGCAGTGAAAGGGGGCAGCCCCAGCATTTT.

V is TRBV6-5 and J is TRBJ2-1; 10 bases match TRBD1. Germline V CDR1 and CDR2: MNHEY, SVGAGI. CDR3 length: 14 residues. V trimming: 8 bases; J trimming: 7 bases; junction bases outside the gene matches: 8. DNA of the CDR3: TGTGCCAGCCAGTGGACAGGGGGTAGGAATGAGCAGTTCTTC. It codes for CASQWTGGRNEQFF.

This chain joins TRBV18 and TRBJ1-6; D unclear. The length of the CDR3 is 15 residues. Germline CDR1 and CDR2: KGHSH and LQKENI. V lost 6 bases to trimming and J lost 4 bases, with 13 bases between them. CDR3 protein: CASSQRSGYNSPLHF. In DNA form, the CDR3 reads TGTGCCAGCTCCCAGCGAAGTGGTTATAATTCACCCCTCCACTTT. The full variable domain, completed using reference TRBV18 and TRBJ1-6, is NAGVMQNPRHLVRRRGQEARLRCSPMKGHSHVYWYRQLPEEGLKFMVYLQKENIIDESGMPKERFSAEFPKEGPSILRIQQVVRGDSAAYFCASSQRSGYNSPLHFGNGTRLTVT.

The CDR3: CAWSAGGWGVYEQYF. CDR3 nucleotide sequence: TGTGCCTGGAGTGCAGGGGGATGGGGGGTCTACGAGCAGTACTTC. The chain uses TRBV30 and TRBJ2-7, with D possibly TRBD1 on 7 matching bases. The CDR3 is 15 residues long. CDR1 and CDR2 (germline): GTSNPN, SVGIG (reference sequence). V shed 1 base and J shed 3 bases, with 16 bases lying between them.

The chain employs TRBV5-1 and TRBJ2-6; D is perhaps TRBD1 (5 bases). The V gene's germline CDR1 is SGHRS and CDR2 YFSETQ. This CDR3 comprises 17 residues. The V end was cut by 0 bases, the J end by 0 bases, with 10 bases between. DNA of the CDR3: TGCGCCAGCAGCTTGGAACAGGCCCTCTCTGGGGCCAACGTCCTGACTTTC. As protein: CASSLEQALSGANVLTF. Full variable domain (missing parts from reference TRBV5-1 and TRBJ2-6): KAGVTQTPRYLIKTRGQQVTLSCSPISGHRSVSWYQQTPGQGLQFLFEYFSETQRNKGNFPGRFSGRQFSNSRSEMNVSTLELGDSALYLCASSLEQALSGANVLTFGAGSRLTVL.

The genes are TRBV4-1 and TRBJ1-1, with D uncertain. The CDR3 runs to 12 residues. V shed 9 bases and J shed 7 bases, with 15 bases lying between them. Looked up from germline, CDR1 is MGHRA and CDR2 is YSYEKL. CDR3 coding DNA: TGCGCCAGTAGGGAAAGGGAGGGTGAAGCTTTCTTT. Amino acid sequence: CASREREGEAFF.

This chain uses TRBV11-2 with TRBJ1-2; D may be TRBD1 (5 bases). V lost 4 bases, J lost 1 base, and 13 bases lay in between. The CDR3 has 15 amino acids. Germline CDR1 is SGHAT and CDR2 is FQNNGV. The CDR3 sequence: CASSSDSYVNYGYTF. CDR3 DNA: TGTGCCAGCAGCTCAGACAGCTATGTTAACTATGGCTACACCTTC.

The gene calls are TRBV7-9 and TRBJ1-3; no firm D call. Germline V gene data show CDR1 as SEHNR and CDR2 as FQNEAQ (reference sequence). The CDR3 extends over 15 amino acids. V was pared by 1 base and J by 0 bases, with 7 bases between. The CDR3 DNA sequence: TGTGCCAGCAGCTTAGGACAAAGCTCTGGAAACACCATATATTTT. Its protein is CASSLGQSSGNTIYF. Supplemented by reference TRBV7-9 and TRBJ1-3, the full variable domain reads DTGVSQNPRHKITKRGQNVTFRCDPISEHNRLYWYRQTLGQGPEFLTYFQNEAQLEKSRLLSDRFSAERPKGSFSTLEIQRTEQGDSAMYLCASSLGQSSGNTIYFGEGSWLTVV.

V gene TRBV28 combines with J gene TRBJ1-2, with 7 bases identical to TRBD1. The germline V gene encodes CDR1 MDHEN and CDR2 SYDVKM. The CDR3 length is 13 residues. J lost 4 bases, V lost 3 bases, and 2 bases had no gene match. The CDR3 here is CASSFGQAYGYTF. DNA for the CDR3: TGTGCCAGCAGTTTTGGACAGGCCTATGGCTACACCTTC.

The chain carries TRBV7-9 and TRBJ2-1, with D unclear. Germline loops: CDR1 SEHNR, CDR2 FQNEAQ (reference sequence). The CDR3 consists of 11 residues. V was shortened by 8 bases and J by 7 bases, with 9 bases between the two germline ends. The CDR3 DNA reads as TGTGCCAGCGAAGGGTTGAATGAGCAGTTCTTC. It yields the protein CASEGLNEQFF.

This rearrangement joins TRBV7-8 to TRBJ2-1, with D maybe TRBD2 (6 bases). Trimming stripped 5 bases from V and 0 bases from J, with 14 bases between. The CDR3 runs to 16 residues. Looked up from germline, CDR1 is SGHVS and CDR2 is FQNEAQ. The CDR3: CASSRLGRSSYNEQFF. Written as DNA, the CDR3 is TGTGCCAGCAGCCGGCTGGGGAGGAGCTCCTACAATGAGCAGTTCTTC.

This chain uses TRBV30 with TRBJ1-5; D perhaps matches TRBD1 (5 bases). Trimming pared 0 bases from V and 9 bases from J, leaving 12 bases between. The CDR3 is 13 residues long. Per the germline V gene, CDR1 is GTSNPN and CDR2 is SVGIG (reference sequence). CDR3 loop: CAWSVDRGPPQHF. The DNA of the CDR3 is TGTGCCTGGAGTGTTGACAGAGGACCGCCCCAGCATTTT.

J is TRBJ2-1 and V is TRBV18, with TRBD2 matching 13 bases. The CDR3 totals 15 residues. In germline, CDR1 is KGHSH, CDR2 LQKENI. Trimming at V came to 3 bases and at J to 6 bases, leaving 2 bases not matched to a gene. The CDR3 DNA is TGTGCCAGCTCACCTGGACTAGCGGGAGTCAATGAGCAGTTCTTC. Protein sequence: CASSPGLAGVNEQFF. Full variable domain (missing parts from reference TRBV18 and TRBJ2-1): NAGVMQNPRHLVRRRGQEARLRCSPMKGHSHVYWYRQLPEEGLKFMVYLQKENIIDESGMPKERFSAEFPKEGPSILRIQQVVRGDSAAYFCASSPGLAGVNEQFFGPGTRLTVL.

The chain uses TRBV19 and TRBJ2-5; tentative D call: TRBD1 (6 bases). The CDR3 runs 14 residues. V gave up 6 bases and J gave up 1 base, with 12 bases separating them. Germline-derived CDR1 and CDR2 are LNHDA and SQIVND (reference sequence). The CDR3 region is CASSRQVTQETQYF. The CDR3 nucleotides read TGTGCCAGTAGCCGACAGGTGACCCAAGAGACCCAGTACTTC.

J is TRBJ2-3 and V is TRBV29-1; TRBD2 agrees at 7 bases. Germline assignment: CDR1 SQVTM and CDR2 ANQGSEA. Trimming took 2 bases from V and 6 from J; bases not matched to a gene: 5. The CDR3 length is 13 residues. In DNA form, the CDR3 reads TGCAGCGTTGAAACCACACTAGCGGATACGCAGTATTTT. Amino acids: CSVETTLADTQYF.

The chain uses TRBV11-2 and TRBJ2-3; 9 bases line up with TRBD1. The CDR3 totals 16 residues. CDR1 SGHAT and CDR2 FQNNGV come from the germline V gene. V lost 5 bases, J lost 4 bases, and 10 bases stayed unmatched. The CDR3 sequence is CASSLTSQGAADTQYF. CDR3 DNA sequence: TGTGCCAGCAGCCTAACATCACAGGGGGCAGCAGATACGCAGTATTTT.

The chain uses TRBV5-1 and TRBJ1-5; D remains ambiguous. V was trimmed by 4 bases and J by 8 bases, leaving 16 bases between them. The CDR3 is 14 residues long. Per germline, CDR1 SGHRS and CDR2 YFSETQ. The CDR3 DNA sequence: TGCGCCAGCAGCACCGGGATACCGCTGGAGCCCCAGCATTTT. As protein: CASSTGIPLEPQHF.

This clone was seen just once. The gene calls are TRBV2 and TRBJ2-5; weak D call: TRBD1 (6 bases). CDR3 length: 17 residues. Germline values: CDR1 SNHLY, CDR2 FYNNEI. Trimming stripped 1 base from V and 1 base from J, with 16 bases between. The CDR3 region is CASSEVFMTGFQETQYF. The CDR3 DNA reads as TGTGCCAGCAGTGAAGTGTTTATGACAGGCTTCCAAGAGACCCAGTACTTC.